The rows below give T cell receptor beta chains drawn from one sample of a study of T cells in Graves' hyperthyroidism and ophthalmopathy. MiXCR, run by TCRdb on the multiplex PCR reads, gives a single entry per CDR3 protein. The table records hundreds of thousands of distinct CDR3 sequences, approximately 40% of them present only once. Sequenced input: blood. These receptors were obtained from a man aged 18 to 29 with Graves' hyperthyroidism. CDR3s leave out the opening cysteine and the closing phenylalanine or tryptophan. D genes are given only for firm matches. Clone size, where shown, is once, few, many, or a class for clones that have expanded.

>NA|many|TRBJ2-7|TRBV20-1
SARLGPANTYEQY
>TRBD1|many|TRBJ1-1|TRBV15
ATSRAPGQGAEAF
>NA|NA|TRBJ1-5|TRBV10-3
AISDPQDQPQH
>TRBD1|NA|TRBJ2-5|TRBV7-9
ASSYLRDRQETQY
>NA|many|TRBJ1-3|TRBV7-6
ASSLFQGGNTIY
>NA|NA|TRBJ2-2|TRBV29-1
SAEGLDTGELF
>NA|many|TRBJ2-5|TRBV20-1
SAPRIGGTQY
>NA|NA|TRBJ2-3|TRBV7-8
ASSLSRGGRTQY
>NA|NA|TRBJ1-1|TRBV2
ATHRPGLAF
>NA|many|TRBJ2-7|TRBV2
ASALIYEQY
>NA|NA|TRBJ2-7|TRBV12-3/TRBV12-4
ASSPAREGAIYEQY
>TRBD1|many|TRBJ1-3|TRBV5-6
ASSLRGPGNTIY
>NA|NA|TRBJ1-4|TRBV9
ASSVGGGWGEKLF
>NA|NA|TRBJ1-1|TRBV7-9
ASSSGRGLNTEAF
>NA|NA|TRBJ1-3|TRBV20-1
SAREATETSGNTIY
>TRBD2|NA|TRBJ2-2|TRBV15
ATSRDNLAANTGELF
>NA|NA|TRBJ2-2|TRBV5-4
ASGLTSTGELF
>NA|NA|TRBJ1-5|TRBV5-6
ASSRATLSNQPQH
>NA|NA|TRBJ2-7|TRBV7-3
ASSQDLASVPYEQY
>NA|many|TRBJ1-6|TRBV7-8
ASSRYNSPLH
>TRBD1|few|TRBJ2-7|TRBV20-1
SARDDDRVRGEQY
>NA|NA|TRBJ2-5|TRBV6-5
ASSYPWRGSGRETQY
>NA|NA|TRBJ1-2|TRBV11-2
ASSLPTGWGLGYT
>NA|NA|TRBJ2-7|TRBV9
ASSGGRGSYEQY
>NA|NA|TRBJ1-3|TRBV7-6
ASSPIAGNTIY
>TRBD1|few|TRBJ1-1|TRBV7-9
ASSPPSGQGLPEAF
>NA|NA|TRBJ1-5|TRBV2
ASSPWGGLSNQPQH
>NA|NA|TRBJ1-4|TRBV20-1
SAGQGSEELF
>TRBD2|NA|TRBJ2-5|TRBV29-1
STGGAQY
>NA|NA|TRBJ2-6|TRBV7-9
ASTPPHYRYRDDVLT
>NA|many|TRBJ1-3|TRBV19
ASSTVTASGNTIY
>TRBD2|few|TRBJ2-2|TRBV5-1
ASSPGTSVNTGELF
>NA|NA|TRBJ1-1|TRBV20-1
SASNGQTMNTEAF
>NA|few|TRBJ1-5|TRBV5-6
ATNRAGDNQPQH
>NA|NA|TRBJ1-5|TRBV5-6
ASSLSGEFSNQPQH
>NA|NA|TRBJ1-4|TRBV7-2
ASSLGSATDEKLF
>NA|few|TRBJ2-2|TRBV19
ASSISTGTGELF
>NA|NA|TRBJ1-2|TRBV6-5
ASSFRGTDHFYGYT
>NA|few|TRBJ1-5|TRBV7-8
ASSLVSSSTSPQH
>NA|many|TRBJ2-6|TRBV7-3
ASSTRSSGANVLT
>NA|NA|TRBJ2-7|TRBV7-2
ASSLAVGGPYEQY
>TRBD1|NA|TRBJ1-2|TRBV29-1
SGGQGALGYT
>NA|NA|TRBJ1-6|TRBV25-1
ASHGSYNSPLH
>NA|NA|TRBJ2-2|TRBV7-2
ASSLVAEYTGELF
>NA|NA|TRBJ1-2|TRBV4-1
ASSQAEGWGDYGYT
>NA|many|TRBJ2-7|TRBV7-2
ASSLGLSGVYEQY
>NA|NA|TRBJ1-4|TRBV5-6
ASSLSGSGGEKLF
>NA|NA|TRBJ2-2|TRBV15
ATSRPGEGGELF
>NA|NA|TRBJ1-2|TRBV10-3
ASSERQASGYGYT
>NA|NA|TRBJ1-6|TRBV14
ASSQGGVSYNSPLH
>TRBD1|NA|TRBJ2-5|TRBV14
ASSMGTGGTQY
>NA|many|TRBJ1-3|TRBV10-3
ASQWDLSGNTIY
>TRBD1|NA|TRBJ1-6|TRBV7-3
ASSPEMGQDFYNSPLH
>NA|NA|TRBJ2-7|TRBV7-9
ASSSGLGRDHEQY
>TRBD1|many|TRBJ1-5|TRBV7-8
ASTPGTDNQPQH